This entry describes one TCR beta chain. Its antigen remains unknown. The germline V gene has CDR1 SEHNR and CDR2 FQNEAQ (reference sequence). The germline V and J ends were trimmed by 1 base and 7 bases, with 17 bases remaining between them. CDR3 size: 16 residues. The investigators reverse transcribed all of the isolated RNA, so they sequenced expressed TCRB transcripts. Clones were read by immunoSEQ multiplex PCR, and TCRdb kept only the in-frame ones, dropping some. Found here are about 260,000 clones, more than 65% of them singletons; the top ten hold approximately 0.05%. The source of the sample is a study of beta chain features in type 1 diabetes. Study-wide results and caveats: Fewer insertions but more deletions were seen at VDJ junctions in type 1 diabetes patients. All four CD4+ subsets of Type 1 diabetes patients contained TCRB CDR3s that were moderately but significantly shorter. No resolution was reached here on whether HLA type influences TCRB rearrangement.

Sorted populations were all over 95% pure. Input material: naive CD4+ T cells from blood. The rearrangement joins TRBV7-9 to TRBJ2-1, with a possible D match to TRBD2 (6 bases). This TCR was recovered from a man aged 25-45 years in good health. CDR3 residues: CASSLVFSGALNEQFF. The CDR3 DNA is TGTGCCAGCAGCTTAGTTTTTAGCGGAGCCTTAAATGAGCAGTTCTTC.